Presented here are 8 T cell receptor beta chains from one specimen sequenced in a study of cytomegalovirus exposure and HLA in healthy donors. Clones were read by immunoSEQ multiplex PCR, and TCRdb kept only the in-frame ones, dropping some. This sample has roughly 150,000 clones; about 89% occur once, and the top ten carry about 3.1%. The sample comprised PBMCs. These receptors all stem from a woman younger than 35 in good health and CMV-seropositive.

The chain joins TRBV27 to TRBJ2-2; TRBD1 might be the D (6 bases). CDR1 is MNHEY and CDR2 is SMNVEV in the germline V gene (reference sequence). V was cut by 6 bases and J by 4 bases, with 24 bases left in between. CDR3 length equals 18 residues. This CDR3 is CASSRTSRQELVTGELFF. CDR3 in DNA: TGTGCCAGCAGCCGCACTTCCAGACAGGAGTTGGTCACCGGGGAGCTGTTTTTT.

The chain carries TRBV29-1 and TRBJ1-4; 7 positions agree with TRBD1. The CDR3 is 12 residues long. CDR1 SQVTM and CDR2 ANQGSEA come from the germline V gene. After removal of 7 bases from V and 3 bases from J, the junction contained 2 bases not matched to a gene. The CDR3 DNA follows: TGCAGCGGCAGGGGGGCTAATGAAAAACTGTTTTTT. Translation gives CSGRGANEKLFF.

The chain uses TRBV28 and TRBJ2-1; 9 bases align to TRBD1. The V gene's germline CDR1 is MDHEN and CDR2 SYDVKM. The V gene end was trimmed by 6 bases and the J gene end by 0 bases; junction bases not matched to a gene: 15. The CDR3 runs 19 residues. The CDR3 loop is CASSATGDREIASYNEQFF. The CDR3 DNA follows: TGTGCCAGCAGCGCGACGGGGGACAGGGAAATAGCCTCCTACAATGAGCAGTTCTTC. The full variable domain, completed using reference TRBV28 and TRBJ2-1, is DVKVTQSSRYLVKRTGEKVFLECVQDMDHENMFWYRQDPGLGLRLIYFSYDVKMKEKGDIPEGYSVSREKKERFSLILESASTNQTSMYLCASSATGDREIASYNEQFFGPGTRLTVL.

This clone appeared a single time. This chain connects TRBV30 to TRBJ2-1; 7 positions match TRBD2. CDR1 GTSNPN and CDR2 SVGIG come from the germline V gene (reference sequence). J gave up 6 bases and V 2 bases, and 7 bases lay outside the gene matches. CDR3 size: 14 residues. For the CDR3, the DNA is TGTGCCTGGAGTTCGAGGGGAGGGTTCAATGAGCAGTTCTTC. It codes for CAWSSRGGFNEQFF.

The gene calls are TRBV30 and TRBJ2-5; 12 bases fit TRBD1. CDR1 and CDR2 (germline): GTSNPN, SVGIG (reference sequence). The trim removed 7 bases at V and 5 bases at J, leaving 8 bases unmatched. This CDR3 comprises 14 residues. CDR3 residues: CAYGTGGLRETQYF. In nucleotides, the CDR3 is TGTGCCTACGGGACAGGGGGCTTGAGGGAGACCCAGTACTTC.

The chain has TRBV30 and TRBJ1-5; D perhaps matches TRBD1 (6 bases). V lost 2 bases, J lost 7 bases, and 15 bases lay in between. Germline-derived CDR1 and CDR2 are GTSNPN and SVGIG (reference sequence). The CDR3 spans 14 residues. The CDR3 DNA reads as TGTGCCTGGAGTACCGGGGACATGAACCAGCCCCAGCATTTT. This encodes CAWSTGDMNQPQHF.

The CDR3 region is CASSQQGARAFF. The CDR3 nucleotides are TGTGCCAGCAGTCAGCAGGGGGCTCGAGCTTTCTTT. The rearrangement joins TRBV7-9 to TRBJ1-1, with 8 bases matching TRBD1. Germline V gene sequence: CDR1 SEHNR, CDR2 FQNEAQ (reference sequence). The CDR3 totals 12 residues. Trimming removed 6 bases from V and 10 bases from J; junction bases left unmatched: 7.

This clone came up many times. V usage is TRBV6-4 and J usage is TRBJ2-6; 8 bases align to TRBD1. V shed 4 bases and J 3 bases; nucleotides not matched to a gene: 2. This CDR3 has 15 residues. The germline V gene has CDR1 MRHNA and CDR2 SNTAGT. For the CDR3, the DNA is TGTGCCAGCAGTGCGACAGGGGTTGGGGCCAACGTCCTGACTTTC. Residues: CASSATGVGANVLTF.